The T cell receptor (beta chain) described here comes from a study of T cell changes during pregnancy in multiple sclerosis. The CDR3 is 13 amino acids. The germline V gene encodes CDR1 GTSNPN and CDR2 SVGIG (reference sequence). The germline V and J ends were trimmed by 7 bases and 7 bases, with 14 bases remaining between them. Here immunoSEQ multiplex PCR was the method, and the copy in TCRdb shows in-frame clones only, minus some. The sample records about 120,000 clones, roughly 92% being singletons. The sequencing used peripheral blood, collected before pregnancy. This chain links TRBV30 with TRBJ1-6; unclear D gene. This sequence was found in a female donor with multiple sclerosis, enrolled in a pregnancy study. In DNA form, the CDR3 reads TGTGCCTCGAACCCAGGAATGAATTCACCCCTCCACTTT. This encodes CASNPGMNSPLHF.